This T cell receptor beta chain was retrieved from a study of shared clonotypes between healthy human individuals. Turning to this clone: As yet, its antigen is unknown.

Clones were sequenced by immunoSEQ multiplex PCR, and TCRdb holds only the in-frame ones, with some missing. The sample records about 2.1 million clones, about 93% being singletons. Broader study findings: Among the subsets, naive ones generally showed larger estimated richness than memory ones.

Per the germline V gene, CDR1 is LGHNA and CDR2 is YNFKEQ. Deletions cut 0 bases from V and 4 bases from J, with 13 bases between. This CDR3 is built from 16 residues. CD8 cells regarded as naive lacked CD45RO, were positively chosen for CCR7, and omitted terminally differentiated effector memory CD45RA+ cells. The sequence was collected from a young man in good health. Some clones in this sample may be carry-over from other donors' samples. Sequences were obtained from naive CD8+ T cells from PBMCs. The chain uses TRBV4-2 and TRBJ1-3, with D unclear. Here the CDR3 reads CASSQDLRRAGNTIYF. In DNA, the CDR3 is TGTGCCAGCAGCCAAGATCTTCGGCGGGCAGGAAACACCATATATTTT.